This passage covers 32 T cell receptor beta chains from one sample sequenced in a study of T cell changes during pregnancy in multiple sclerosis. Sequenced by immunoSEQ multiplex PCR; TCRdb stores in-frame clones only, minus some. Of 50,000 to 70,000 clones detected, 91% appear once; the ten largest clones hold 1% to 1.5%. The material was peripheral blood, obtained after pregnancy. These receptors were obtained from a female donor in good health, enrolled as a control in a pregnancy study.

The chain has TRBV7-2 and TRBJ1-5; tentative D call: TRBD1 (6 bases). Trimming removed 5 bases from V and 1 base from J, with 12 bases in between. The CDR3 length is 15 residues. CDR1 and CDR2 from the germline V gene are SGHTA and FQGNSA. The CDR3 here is CASSRTGSSNQPQHF. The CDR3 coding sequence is TGTGCCAGCAGCCGTACAGGGTCCAGCAATCAGCCCCAGCATTTT.

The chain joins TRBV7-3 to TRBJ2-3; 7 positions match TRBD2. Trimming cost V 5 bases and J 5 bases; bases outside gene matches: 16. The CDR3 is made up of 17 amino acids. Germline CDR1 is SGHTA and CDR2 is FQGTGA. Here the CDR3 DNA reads TGTGCCAGCAGCCTGGGAGGGCGGCTGACCATCAGAGATACGCAGTATTTT. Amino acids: CASSLGGRLTIRDTQYF.

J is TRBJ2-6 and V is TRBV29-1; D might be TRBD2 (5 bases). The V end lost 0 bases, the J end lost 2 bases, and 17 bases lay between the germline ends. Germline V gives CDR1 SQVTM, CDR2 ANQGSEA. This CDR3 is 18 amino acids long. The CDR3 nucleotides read TGCAGCGTTGAAGAATCCTACCTGAACGGGGCTGGGGCCAACGTCCTGACTTTC. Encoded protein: CSVEESYLNGAGANVLTF.

CDR3: CAWTTGSSYNSPLHF. The CDR3 DNA reads TGTGCCTGGACTACAGGGAGCTCCTATAATTCACCCCTCCACTTT. V and J are TRBV30 and TRBJ1-6; a weak D match, TRBD1 (6 bases). Germline loops: CDR1 GTSNPN, CDR2 SVGIG (reference sequence). This CDR3 is built from 15 residues. V shed 4 bases and J shed 0 bases, with 10 bases lying between them. Filled out from reference TRBV30 and TRBJ1-6, the complete variable domain reads SQTIHQWPATLVQPVGSPLSLECTVEGTSNPNLYWYRQAAGRGLQLLFYSVGIGQISSEVPQNLSASRPQDRQFILSSKKLLLSDSGFYLCAWTTGSSYNSPLHFGNGTRLTVT.

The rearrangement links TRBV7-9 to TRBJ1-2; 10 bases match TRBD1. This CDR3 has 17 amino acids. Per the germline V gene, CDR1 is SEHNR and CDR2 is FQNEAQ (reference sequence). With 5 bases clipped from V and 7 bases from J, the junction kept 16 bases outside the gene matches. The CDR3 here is CASSPWSTGGEVGGYTF. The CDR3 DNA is TGTGCCAGCAGCCCCTGGTCGACAGGGGGCGAGGTCGGTGGCTACACCTTC.

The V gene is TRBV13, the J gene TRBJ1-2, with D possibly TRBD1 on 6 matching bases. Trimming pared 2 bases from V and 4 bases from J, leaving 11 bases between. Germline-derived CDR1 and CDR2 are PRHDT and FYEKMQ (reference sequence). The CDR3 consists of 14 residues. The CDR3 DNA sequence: TGTGCCAGCAGCTTACAGGGGCGCGTCTATGGCTACACCTTC. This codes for CASSLQGRVYGYTF. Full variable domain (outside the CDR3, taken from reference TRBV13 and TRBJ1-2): AAGVIQSPRHLIKEKRETATLKCYPIPRHDTVYWYQQGPGQDPQFLISFYEKMQSDKGSIPDRFSAQQFSDYHSELNMSSLELGDSALYFCASSLQGRVYGYTFGSGTRLTVV.

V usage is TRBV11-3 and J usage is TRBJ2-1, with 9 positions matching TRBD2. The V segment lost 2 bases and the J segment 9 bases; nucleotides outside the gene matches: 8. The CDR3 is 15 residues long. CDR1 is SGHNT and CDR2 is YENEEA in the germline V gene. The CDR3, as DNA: TGTGCCAGCAGCTTACGGGGCGGGGGGGCCTCTGAGCAGTTCTTC. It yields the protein CASSLRGGGASEQFF.

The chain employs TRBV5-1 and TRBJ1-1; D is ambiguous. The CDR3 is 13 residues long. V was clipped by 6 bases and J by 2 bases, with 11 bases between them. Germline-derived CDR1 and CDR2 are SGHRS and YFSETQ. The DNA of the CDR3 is TGCGCCAGCAACAGCGGAACCAACACTGAAGCTTTCTTT. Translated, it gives CASNSGTNTEAFF. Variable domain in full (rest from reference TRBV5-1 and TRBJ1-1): KAGVTQTPRYLIKTRGQQVTLSCSPISGHRSVSWYQQTPGQGLQFLFEYFSETQRNKGNFPGRFSGRQFSNSRSEMNVSTLELGDSALYLCASNSGTNTEAFFGQGTRLTVV.

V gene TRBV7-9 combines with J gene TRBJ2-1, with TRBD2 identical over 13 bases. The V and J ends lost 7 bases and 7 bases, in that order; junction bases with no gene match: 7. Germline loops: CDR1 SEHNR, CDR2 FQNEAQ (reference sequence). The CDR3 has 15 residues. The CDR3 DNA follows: TGTGCCAGCACCGAACTAGCGGGGGGGAGGAATGAGCAGTTCTTC. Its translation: CASTELAGGRNEQFF.

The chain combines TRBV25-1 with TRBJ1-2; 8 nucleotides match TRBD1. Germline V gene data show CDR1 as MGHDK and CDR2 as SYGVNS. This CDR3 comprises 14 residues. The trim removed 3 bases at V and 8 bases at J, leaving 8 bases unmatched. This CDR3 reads CASSDPDRGEGYTF. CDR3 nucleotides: TGTGCCAGCAGTGACCCAGACAGGGGTGAGGGCTACACCTTC.

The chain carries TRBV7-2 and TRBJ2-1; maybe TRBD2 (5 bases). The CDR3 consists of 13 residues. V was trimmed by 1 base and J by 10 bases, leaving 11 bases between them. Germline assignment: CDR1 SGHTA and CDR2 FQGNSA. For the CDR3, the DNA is TGTGCCAGCAGCTTAGTCGGGGTTAACGAGCAGTTCTTC. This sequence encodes CASSLVGVNEQFF.

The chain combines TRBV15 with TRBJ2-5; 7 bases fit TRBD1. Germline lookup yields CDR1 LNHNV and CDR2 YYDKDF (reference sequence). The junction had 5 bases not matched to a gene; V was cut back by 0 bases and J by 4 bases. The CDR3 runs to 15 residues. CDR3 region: CATSRDVQGVETQYF. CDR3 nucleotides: TGTGCCACCAGCAGAGACGTGCAGGGGGTAGAGACCCAGTACTTC. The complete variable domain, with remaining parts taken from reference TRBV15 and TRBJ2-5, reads DAMVIQNPRYQVTQFGKPVTLSCSQTLNHNVMYWYQQKSSQAPKLLFHYYDKDFNNEADTPDNFQSRRPNTSFCFLDIRSPGLGDTAMYLCATSRDVQGVETQYFGPGTRLLVL.

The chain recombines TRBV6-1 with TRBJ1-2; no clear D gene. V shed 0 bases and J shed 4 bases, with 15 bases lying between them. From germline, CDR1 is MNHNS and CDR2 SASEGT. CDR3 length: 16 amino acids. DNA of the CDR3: TGTGCCAGCAGTGAAGCGATACTTCCGCGGAGCTATGGCTACACCTTC. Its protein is CASSEAILPRSYGYTF.

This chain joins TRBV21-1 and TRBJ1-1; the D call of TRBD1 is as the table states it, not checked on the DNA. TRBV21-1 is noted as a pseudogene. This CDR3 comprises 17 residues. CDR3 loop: CASSKHTQGQGENEAFF. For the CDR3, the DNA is TGTGCCAGCAGCAAACACACACAAGGACAGGGAGAGAATGAAGCTTTCTTT.

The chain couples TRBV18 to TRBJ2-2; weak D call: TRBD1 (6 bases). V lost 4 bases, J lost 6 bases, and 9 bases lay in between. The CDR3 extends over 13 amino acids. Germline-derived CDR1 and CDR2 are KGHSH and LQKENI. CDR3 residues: CASSLQGSGELFF. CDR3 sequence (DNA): TGTGCCAGCTCACTACAGGGATCCGGGGAGCTGTTTTTT.

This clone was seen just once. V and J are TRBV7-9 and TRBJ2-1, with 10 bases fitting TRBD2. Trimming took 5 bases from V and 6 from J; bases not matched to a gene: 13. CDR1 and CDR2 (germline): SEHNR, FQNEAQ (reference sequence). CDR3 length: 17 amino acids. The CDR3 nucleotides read TGTGCCAGCAGCCCAAGATCAGCGGGGGGGCGAATCAATGAGCAGTTCTTC. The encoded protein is CASSPRSAGGRINEQFF.

CDR3 DNA: TGTGCCAGCAGTACCACCACGTTCAGCGCGAACACCGGGGAGCTGTTTTTT. Amino acids: CASSTTTFSANTGELFF. The V call is TRBV11-3, the J call TRBJ2-2; D remains ambiguous. This CDR3 comprises 17 residues. The V end lost 6 bases, the J end lost 0 bases, and 17 bases lay between the germline ends. The V gene's germline CDR1 is SGHNT and CDR2 YENEEA.

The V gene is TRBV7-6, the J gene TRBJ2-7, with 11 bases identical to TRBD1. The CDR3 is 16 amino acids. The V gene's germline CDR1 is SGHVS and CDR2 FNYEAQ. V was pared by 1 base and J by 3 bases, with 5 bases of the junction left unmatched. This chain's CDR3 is CASSLGGDRGIYEQYF. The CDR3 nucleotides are TGTGCCAGCAGCTTAGGGGGGGACAGGGGGATCTACGAGCAGTACTTC.

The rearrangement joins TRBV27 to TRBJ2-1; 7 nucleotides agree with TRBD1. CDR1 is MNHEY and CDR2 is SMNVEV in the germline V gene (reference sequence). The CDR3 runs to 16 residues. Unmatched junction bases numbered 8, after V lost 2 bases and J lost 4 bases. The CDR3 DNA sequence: TGTGCCAGCAGTTTACTCCGGGACAGACCATACAATGAGCAGTTCTTC. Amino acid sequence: CASSLLRDRPYNEQFF.

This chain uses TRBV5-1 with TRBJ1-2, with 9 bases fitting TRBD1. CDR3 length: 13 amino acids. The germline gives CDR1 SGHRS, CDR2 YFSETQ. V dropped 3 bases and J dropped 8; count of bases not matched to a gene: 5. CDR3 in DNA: TGCGCCAGCAGCTGGGACAGGGCGGACGGCTACACCTTC. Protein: CASSWDRADGYTF.

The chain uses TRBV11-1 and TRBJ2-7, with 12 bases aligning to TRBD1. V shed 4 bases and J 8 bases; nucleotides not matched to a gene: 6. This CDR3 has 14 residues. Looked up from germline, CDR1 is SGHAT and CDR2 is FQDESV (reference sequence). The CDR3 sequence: CASSSGQGARKQYF. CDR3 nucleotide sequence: TGTGCCAGCAGCTCGGGACAGGGGGCGCGTAAGCAGTACTTC.

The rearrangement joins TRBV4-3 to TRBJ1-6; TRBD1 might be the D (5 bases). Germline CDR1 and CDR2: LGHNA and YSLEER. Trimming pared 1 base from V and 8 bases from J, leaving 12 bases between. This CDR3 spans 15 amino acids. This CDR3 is CASSQGGVNYSPLHF. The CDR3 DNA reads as TGCGCCAGCAGCCAAGGGGGCGTTAATTATTCACCCCTCCACTTT.

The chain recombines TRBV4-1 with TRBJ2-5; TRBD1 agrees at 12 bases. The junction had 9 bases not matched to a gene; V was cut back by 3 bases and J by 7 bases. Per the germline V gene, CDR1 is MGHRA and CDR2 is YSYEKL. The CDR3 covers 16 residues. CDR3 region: CASSQAGTGGSGTQYF. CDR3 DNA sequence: TGCGCCAGCAGCCAGGCCGGGACAGGGGGCTCGGGGACCCAGTACTTC.

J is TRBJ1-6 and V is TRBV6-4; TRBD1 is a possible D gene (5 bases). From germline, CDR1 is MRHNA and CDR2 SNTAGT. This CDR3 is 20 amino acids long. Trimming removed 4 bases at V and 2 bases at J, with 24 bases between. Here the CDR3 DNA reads TGTGCCAGCAGTGGCCCCTTCGGACAAAGGGAGGAGACCTATAATTCACCCCTCCACTTT. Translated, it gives CASSGPFGQREETYNSPLHF.

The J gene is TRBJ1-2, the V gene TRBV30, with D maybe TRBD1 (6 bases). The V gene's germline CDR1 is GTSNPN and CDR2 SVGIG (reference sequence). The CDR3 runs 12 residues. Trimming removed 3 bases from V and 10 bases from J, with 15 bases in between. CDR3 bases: TGTGCCTGGAGGTTTACAGGGTCCGCCTACACCTTC. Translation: CAWRFTGSAYTF.

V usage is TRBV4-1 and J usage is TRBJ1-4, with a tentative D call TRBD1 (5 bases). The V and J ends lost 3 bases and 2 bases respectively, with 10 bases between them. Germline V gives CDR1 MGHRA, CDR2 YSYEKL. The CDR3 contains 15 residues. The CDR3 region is CASSQGRGTNEKLFF. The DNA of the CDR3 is TGCGCCAGCAGCCAGGGAAGGGGCACTAATGAAAAACTGTTTTTT.

The CDR3 protein is CASSADRVRGYGYTF. CDR3 sequence (DNA): TGTGCCAGTAGTGCAGACAGGGTTCGCGGCTATGGCTACACCTTC. The chain carries TRBV19 and TRBJ1-2; 7 bases line up with TRBD1. Trimming took 5 bases from V and 4 from J; bases not matched to a gene: 10. CDR1 and CDR2 from the germline V gene are LNHDA and SQIVND (reference sequence). The CDR3 totals 15 residues.

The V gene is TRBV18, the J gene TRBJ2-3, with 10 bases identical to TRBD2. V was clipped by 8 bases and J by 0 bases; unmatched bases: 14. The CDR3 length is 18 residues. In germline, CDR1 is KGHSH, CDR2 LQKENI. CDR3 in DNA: TGTGCCAGCGCTCCCGGGGCTAGCGGGAGAACTAGCACAGATACGCAGTATTTT. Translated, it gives CASAPGASGRTSTDTQYF.

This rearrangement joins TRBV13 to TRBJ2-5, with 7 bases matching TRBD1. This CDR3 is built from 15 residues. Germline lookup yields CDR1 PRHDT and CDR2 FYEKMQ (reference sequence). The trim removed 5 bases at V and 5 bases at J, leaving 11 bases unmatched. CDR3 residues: CASSDAGGSGETQYF. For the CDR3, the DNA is TGTGCCAGCAGCGATGCAGGGGGATCGGGGGAGACCCAGTACTTC.

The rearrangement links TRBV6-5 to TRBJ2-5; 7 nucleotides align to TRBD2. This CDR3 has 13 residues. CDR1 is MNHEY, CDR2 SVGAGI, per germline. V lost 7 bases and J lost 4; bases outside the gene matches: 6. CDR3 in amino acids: CASTTSGGETQYF. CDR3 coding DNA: TGTGCCAGCACCACGTCGGGGGGAGAGACCCAGTACTTC.

This chain's CDR3 is CASSRRGPLGTDTQYF. CDR3 nucleotide sequence: TGCGCCAGCAGCCGCAGGGGGCCTTTAGGAACAGATACGCAGTATTTT. J is TRBJ2-3 and V is TRBV5-1, with TRBD1 matching 8 bases. V dropped 4 bases and J dropped 3; count of bases not matched to a gene: 10. Germline V lookup: CDR1 SGHRS, CDR2 YFSETQ. The CDR3 spans 16 residues.

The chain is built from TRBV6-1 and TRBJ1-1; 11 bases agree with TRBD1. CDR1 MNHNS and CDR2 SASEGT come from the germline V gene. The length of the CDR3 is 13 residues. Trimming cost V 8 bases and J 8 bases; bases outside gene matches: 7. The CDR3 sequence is CASVGQGANEAFF. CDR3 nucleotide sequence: TGTGCCAGCGTAGGACAGGGGGCGAACGAAGCTTTCTTT.